This record looks at one TCR beta chain sequence and its context. Its specificity is not known. Per the germline V gene, CDR1 is GTSNPN and CDR2 is SVGIG (reference sequence). This CDR3 is built from 15 residues. V lost 2 bases to trimming and J lost 3 bases, with 16 bases between them. The sample is drawn from a study of long-term antiretroviral therapy in people with HIV. Overall study findings and caveats: Despite increasing after ART, diversity remained lower than that of transplant donor controls.

Sequencing used immunoSEQ v3.0 at survey level. Here immunoSEQ multiplex PCR was the method, and the copy in TCRdb shows in-frame clones only, minus some. Here the sample spans approximately 16,000 clones, 77% being singletons. The sample was unsorted PBMCs, taken 2.1 years after starting antiretroviral therapy. The TCR comes from a man aged 35 to 55 with HIV. The chain has TRBV30 and TRBJ1-1; D is undetermined. CDR3 sequence: CAWSHLTGLDTEAFF. CDR3 nucleotides: TGTGCCTGGAGTCATCTCACGGGGTTGGACACTGAAGCTTTCTTT.